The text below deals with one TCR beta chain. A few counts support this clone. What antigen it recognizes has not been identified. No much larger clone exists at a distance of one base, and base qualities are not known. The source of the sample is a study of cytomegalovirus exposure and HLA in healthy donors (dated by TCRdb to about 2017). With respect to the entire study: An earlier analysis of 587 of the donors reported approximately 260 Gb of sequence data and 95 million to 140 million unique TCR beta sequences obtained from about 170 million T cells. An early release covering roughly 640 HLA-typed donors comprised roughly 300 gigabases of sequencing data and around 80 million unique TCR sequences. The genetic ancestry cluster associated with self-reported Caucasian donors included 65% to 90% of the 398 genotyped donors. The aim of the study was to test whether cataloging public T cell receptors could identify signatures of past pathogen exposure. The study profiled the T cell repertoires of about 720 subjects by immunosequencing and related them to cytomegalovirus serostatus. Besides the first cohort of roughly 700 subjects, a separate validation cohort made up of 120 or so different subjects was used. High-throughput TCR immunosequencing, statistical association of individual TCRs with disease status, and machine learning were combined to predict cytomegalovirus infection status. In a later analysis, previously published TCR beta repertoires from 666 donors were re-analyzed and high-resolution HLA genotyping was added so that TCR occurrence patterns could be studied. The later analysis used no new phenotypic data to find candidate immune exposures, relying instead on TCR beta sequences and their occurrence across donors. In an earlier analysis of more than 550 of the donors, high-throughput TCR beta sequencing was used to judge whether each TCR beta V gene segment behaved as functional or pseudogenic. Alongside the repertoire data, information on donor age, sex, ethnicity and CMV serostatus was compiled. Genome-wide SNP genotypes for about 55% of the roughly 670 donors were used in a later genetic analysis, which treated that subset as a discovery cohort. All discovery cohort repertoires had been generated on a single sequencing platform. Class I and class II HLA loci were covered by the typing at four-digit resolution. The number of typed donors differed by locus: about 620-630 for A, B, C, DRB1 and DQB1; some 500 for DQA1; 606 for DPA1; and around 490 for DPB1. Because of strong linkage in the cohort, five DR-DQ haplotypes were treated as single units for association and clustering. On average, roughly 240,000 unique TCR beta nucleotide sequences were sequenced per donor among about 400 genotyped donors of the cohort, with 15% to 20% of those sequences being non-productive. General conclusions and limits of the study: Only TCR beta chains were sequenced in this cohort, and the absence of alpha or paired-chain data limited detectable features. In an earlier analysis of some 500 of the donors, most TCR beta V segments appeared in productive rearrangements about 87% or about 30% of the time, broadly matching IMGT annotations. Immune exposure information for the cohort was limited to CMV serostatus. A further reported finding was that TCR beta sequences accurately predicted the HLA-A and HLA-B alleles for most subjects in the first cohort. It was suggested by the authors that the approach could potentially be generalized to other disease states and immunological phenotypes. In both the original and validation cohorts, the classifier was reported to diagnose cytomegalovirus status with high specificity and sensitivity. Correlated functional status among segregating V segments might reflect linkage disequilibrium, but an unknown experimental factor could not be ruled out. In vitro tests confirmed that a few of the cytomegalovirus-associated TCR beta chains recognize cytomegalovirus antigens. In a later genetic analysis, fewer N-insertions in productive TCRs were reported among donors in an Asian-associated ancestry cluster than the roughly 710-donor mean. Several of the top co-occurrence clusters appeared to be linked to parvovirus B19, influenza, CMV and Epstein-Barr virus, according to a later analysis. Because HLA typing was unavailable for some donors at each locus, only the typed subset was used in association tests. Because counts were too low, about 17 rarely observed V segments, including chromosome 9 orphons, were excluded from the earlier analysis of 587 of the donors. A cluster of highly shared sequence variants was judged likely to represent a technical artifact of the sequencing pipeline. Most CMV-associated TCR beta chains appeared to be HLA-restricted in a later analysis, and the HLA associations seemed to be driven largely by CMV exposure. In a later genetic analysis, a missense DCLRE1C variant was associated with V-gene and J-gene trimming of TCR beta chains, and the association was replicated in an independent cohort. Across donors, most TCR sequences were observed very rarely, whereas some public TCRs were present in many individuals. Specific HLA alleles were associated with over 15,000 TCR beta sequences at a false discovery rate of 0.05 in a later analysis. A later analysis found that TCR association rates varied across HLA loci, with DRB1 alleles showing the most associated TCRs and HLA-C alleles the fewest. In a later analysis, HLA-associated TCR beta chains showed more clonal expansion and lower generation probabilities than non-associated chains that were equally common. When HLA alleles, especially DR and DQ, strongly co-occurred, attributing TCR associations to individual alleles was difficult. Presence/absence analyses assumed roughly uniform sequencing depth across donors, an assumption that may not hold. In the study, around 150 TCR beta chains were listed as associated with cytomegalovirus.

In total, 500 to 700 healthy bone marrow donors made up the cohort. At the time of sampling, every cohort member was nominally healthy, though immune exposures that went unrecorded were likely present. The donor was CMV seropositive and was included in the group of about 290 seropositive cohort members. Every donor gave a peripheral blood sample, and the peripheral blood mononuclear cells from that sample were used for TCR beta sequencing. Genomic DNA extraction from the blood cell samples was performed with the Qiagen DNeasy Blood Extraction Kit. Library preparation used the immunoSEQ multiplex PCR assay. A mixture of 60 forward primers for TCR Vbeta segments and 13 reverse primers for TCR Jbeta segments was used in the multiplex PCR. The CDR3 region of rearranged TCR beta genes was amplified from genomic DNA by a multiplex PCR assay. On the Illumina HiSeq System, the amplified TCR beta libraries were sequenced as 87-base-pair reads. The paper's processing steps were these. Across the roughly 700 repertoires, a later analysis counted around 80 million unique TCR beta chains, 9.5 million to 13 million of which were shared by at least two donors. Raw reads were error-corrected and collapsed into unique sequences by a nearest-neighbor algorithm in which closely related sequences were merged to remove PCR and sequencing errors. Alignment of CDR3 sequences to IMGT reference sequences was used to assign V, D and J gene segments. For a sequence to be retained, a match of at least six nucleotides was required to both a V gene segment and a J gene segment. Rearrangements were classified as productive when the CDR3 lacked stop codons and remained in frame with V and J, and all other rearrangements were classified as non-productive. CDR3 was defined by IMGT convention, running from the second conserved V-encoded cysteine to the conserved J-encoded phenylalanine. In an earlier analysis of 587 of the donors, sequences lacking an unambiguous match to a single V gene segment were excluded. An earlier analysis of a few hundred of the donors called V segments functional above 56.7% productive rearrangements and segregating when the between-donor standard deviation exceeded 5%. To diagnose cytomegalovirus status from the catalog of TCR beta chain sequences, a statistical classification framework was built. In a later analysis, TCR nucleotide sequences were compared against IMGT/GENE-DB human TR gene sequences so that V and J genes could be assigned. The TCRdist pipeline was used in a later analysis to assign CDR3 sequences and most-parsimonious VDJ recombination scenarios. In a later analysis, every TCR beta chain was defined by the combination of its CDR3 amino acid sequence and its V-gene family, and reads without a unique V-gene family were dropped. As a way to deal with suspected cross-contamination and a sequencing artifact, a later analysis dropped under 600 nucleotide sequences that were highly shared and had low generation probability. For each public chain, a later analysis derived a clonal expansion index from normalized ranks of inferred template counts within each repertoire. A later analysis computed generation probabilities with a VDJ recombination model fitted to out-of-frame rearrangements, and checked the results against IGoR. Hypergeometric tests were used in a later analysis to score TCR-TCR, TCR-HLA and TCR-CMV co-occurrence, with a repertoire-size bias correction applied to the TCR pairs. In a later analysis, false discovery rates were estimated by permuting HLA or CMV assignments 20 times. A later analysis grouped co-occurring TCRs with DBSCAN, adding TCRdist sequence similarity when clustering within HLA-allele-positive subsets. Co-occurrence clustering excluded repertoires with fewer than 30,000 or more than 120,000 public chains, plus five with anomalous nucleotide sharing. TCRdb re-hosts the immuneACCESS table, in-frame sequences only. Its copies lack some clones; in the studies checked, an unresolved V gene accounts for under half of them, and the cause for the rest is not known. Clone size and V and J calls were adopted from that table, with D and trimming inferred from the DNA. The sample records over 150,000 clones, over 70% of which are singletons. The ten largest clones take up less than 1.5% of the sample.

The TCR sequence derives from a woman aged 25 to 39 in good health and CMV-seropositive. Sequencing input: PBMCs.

The bases are TGTGCCAGCACCTTCACCGGGACTCAGAACACCGGGGAGCTGTTTTTT. It is translated as CASTFTGTQNTGELFF. The chain joins TRBV2 to TRBJ2-2; TRBD2 might be the D gene, on 6 matching bases. The CDR3 numbers 16 residues from cysteine through phenylalanine. The CDR3 DNA has 48 bases and is translated from base 1. CDR1 and CDR2 are read off the germline V gene as SNHLY and FYNNEI. The junction carries 16 bases between V and J, which are trimmed by 7 bases and 1 base respectively.